Following are 9 T cell receptor beta chains from one sample sequenced in a study of blood T cell repertoires in COVID-19. The data were produced by immunoSEQ multiplex PCR, yet TCRdb's version contains in-frame clones alone and is incomplete. The sample holds 450,000 to 500,000 clones, about nine tenths seen once. The material sequenced was PBMCs or T cells enriched from blood (not recorded which). The source of these receptors is a woman aged 55-75 years who had recovered from COVID-19.

V is TRBV6-4 and J is TRBJ2-7; maybe TRBD2 (7 bases). CDR3 length: 22 residues. The V end lost 2 bases, the J end lost 0 bases, and 32 bases lay between the germline ends. In germline, CDR1 is MRHNA, CDR2 SNTAGT. The CDR3 here is CASSDPEYYTTGRRGGSYEQYV. The CDR3, as DNA: TGTGCCAGCAGTGACCCGGAATACTATACCACAGGTCGTAGGGGGGGCTCCTACGAGCAGTACGTC.

This clone was detected ten times or more. The chain couples TRBV15 to TRBJ1-1; the D is unclear. V was pared by 0 bases and J by 4 bases, with 15 bases between. Looked up from germline, CDR1 is LNHNV and CDR2 is YYDKDF (reference sequence). The CDR3 spans 16 residues. The CDR3 DNA reads as TGTGCCACCAGCAGAGATCGTGGAGTGAGGGCCACTGAAGCTTTCTTT. Protein: CATSRDRGVRATEAFF.

The rearrangement uses TRBV6-5 and TRBJ1-6; maybe TRBD1 (5 bases). CDR3 length: 14 residues. CDR1 and CDR2 from the germline V gene are MNHEY and SVGAGI. Between the trimmed V and J ends, which lost 0 bases and 10 bases, there was a span of 10 bases. The CDR3 sequence: CASSYSKGNSPLHF. CDR3 nucleotides: TGTGCCAGCAGTTACTCGAAGGGGAACTCACCCCTCCACTTT.

This clone was observed once. This sequence joins TRBV23-1 and TRBJ1-1, with no clear D. TRBV23-1 is reported as an ORF; its role is uncertain. V was pared by 0 bases and J by 4 bases, with 12 bases between. The CDR3 sequence is 15 residues long. CDR3 sequence (DNA): TGCGCCAGCAGTCAATCGATCCTAGACGGCACTGAAGCTTTCTTT. Translated: CASSQSILDGTEAFF.

The V gene is TRBV3-1 (or the pseudogene TRBV3-2), the J gene TRBJ2-5, with TRBD1 identical over 9 bases. Germline V CDR1 and CDR2: LGHDT, YNNKEL (reference sequence). The trim removed 3 bases at V and 1 base at J, leaving 6 bases unmatched. The CDR3 is 16 amino acids. The CDR3 spells CASSQGWTGAQETQYF. DNA of the CDR3: TGTGCCAGCAGCCAGGGATGGACAGGGGCCCAAGAGACCCAGTACTTC.

This chain connects TRBV7-6 to TRBJ2-1, with no clear D. V was trimmed by 5 bases and J by 0 bases, leaving 2 bases between them. The CDR3 has 12 residues. CDR1 SGHVS and CDR2 FNYEAQ come from the germline V gene. CDR3 protein: CASSLSYNEQFF. The CDR3 nucleotides are TGTGCCAGCAGCCTCTCCTACAATGAGCAGTTCTTC.

The CDR3 spells CATSDRDRGGNQPQHF. CDR3 DNA: TGTGCCACCAGTGATCGGGACAGGGGGGGGAATCAGCCCCAGCATTTT. V is TRBV24-1 and J is TRBJ1-5; 11 nucleotides match TRBD1. V lost 3 bases to trimming and J lost 4 bases; unmatched junction nucleotides: 4. CDR3 length: 16 amino acids. CDR1 KGHDR and CDR2 SFDVKD come from the germline V gene.

This clone was seen more than once but under ten times. This chain joins TRBV30 and TRBJ1-6; D is ambiguous. The V and J ends lost 2 bases and 0 bases respectively, with 11 bases between them. This CDR3 has 16 amino acids. Germline values: CDR1 GTSNPN, CDR2 SVGIG (reference sequence). The CDR3 bases are TGTGCCTGGAGTCCCGACACGAGCTCCTATAATTCACCCCTCCACTTT. Amino acid sequence: CAWSPDTSSYNSPLHF.

This chain connects TRBV4-1 to TRBJ1-1; D gene uncertain. The CDR3 contains 15 residues. The germline V gene has CDR1 MGHRA and CDR2 YSYEKL. V lost 4 bases to trimming and J lost 4 bases, with 16 bases between them. CDR3 in amino acids: CASSRNWREGTEAFF. In DNA form, the CDR3 reads TGCGCCAGCAGCCGCAACTGGAGGGAGGGCACTGAAGCTTTCTTT.